The entry below gives a single TCR beta chain sequence along with its context. It has no known antigen specificity. The sample holds no much larger clone one base away, and base qualities are not on file. There are 14 amino acids in the CDR3, from cysteine to phenylalanine inclusive. Just CDR3 DNA is preserved here, 42 bases in frame from base 1. The germline V gene specifies MRHNA as CDR1 and SNTAGT as CDR2. The junction shows trimming of 3 bases on V and 8 bases on J, and the gene matches do not reach 0 bases of it. The source of the sample is a study of T cell changes during pregnancy in multiple sclerosis (dated by TCRdb to between 2018 and 2020). Regarding the research as a whole: The study examined how the T cell repertoire changed over the course of pregnancy in women with multiple sclerosis.

Library method: the immunoSEQ multiplex PCR assay. This immuneACCESS table, as held by TCRdb, lists in-frame sequences with V and J called but not all clones. Of the missing ones, under half trace to an unresolved V gene in checked studies; the others have no known cause. This sample has about 100,000 clones in its table, and 91% of those were observed once. 2.5% to 3.5% of the sample is in the top ten clones. The receptor comes from a female donor with multiple sclerosis, enrolled in a pregnancy study. The rearranged segments are TRBV6-4 and TRBJ2-1; 14 central bases correspond to TRBD2. Material: peripheral blood, obtained in the second trimester of pregnancy. The CDR3 loop reads CASSETSGRDEQFF. The DNA sequence is given as TGTGCCAGCAGTGAGACTAGCGGGAGGGATGAGCAGTTCTTC.